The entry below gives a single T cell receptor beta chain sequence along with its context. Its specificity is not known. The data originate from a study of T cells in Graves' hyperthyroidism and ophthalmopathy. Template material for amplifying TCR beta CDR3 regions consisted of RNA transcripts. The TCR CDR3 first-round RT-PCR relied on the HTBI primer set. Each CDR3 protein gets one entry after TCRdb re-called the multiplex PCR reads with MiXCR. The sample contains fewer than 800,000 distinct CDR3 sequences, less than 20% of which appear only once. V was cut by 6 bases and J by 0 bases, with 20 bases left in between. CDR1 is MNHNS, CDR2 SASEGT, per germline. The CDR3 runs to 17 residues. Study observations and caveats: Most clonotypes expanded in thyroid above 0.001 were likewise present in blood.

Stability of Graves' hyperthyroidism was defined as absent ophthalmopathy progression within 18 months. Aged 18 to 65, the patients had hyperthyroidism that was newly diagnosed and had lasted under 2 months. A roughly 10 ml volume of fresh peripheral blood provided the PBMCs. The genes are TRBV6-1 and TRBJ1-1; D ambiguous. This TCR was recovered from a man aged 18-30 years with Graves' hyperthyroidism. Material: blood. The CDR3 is CASSLLHPNPMNTEAFF. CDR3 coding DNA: TGTGCCAGCAGCCTCCTGCATCCCAACCCGATGAACACTGAAGCTTTCTTT.